These 22 T cell receptor beta chains came from one sample sequenced in a study of blood T cell repertoires in COVID-19. Clones were read by immunoSEQ multiplex PCR, and TCRdb kept only the in-frame ones, dropping some. The sample has some 40,000 clones, approximately 70% seen once; the top ten hold 5.5% to 8%. Sequenced: peripheral blood. The receptors were sampled from a man at least 80 years old with acute or convalescent COVID-19.

This clone is a singleton in its sample. The chain couples TRBV5-1 to TRBJ2-4, with D perhaps matching TRBD1 (6 bases). The CDR3 is 14 residues long. Trimming removed 0 bases from V and 6 bases from J, with 10 bases in between. Germline CDR1 is SGHRS and CDR2 is YFSETQ. The CDR3 region has the DNA TGCGCCAGCAGCTTGGAGGACAGATCAAACATTCAGTACTTC. Translating it yields CASSLEDRSNIQYF.

The chain couples TRBV5-8 to TRBJ1-6, with D unclear. CDR3 size: 13 residues. Germline values: CDR1 SGHTS, CDR2 YDEGEE. The V end lost 0 bases, the J end lost 8 bases, and 6 bases lay between the germline ends. The CDR3 DNA reads as TGTGCCAGCAGCTTGGGACGGGATTCACCCCTCCACTTT. Its translation is CASSLGRDSPLHF.

The genes are TRBV7-9 and TRBJ1-1, with D maybe TRBD1 (5 bases). This CDR3 has 15 amino acids. The V gene's germline CDR1 is SEHNR and CDR2 FQNEAQ (reference sequence). With 1 base removed from V and 5 bases from J, the gap between germline ends came to 14 bases. Here the CDR3 DNA reads TGTGCCAGCAGCTTAGGCTACAGGCTAGAAACTGAAGCTTTCTTT. This translates into CASSLGYRLETEAFF. Full variable domain (rest looked up from reference TRBV7-9 and TRBJ1-1): DTGVSQNPRHKITKRGQNVTFRCDPISEHNRLYWYRQTLGQGPEFLTYFQNEAQLEKSRLLSDRFSAERPKGSFSTLEIQRTEQGDSAMYLCASSLGYRLETEAFFGQGTRLTVV.

This chain uses TRBV3-1 (or the pseudogene TRBV3-2) with TRBJ2-1; D gene uncertain. CDR3 size: 12 residues. Germline CDR1 and CDR2: LGHDT and YNNKEL (reference sequence). Trimming left V 4 bases short and J 6 bases short, with 7 bases between. In nucleotides, the CDR3 is TGTGCCAGCAGCCCGGGTTCCAATGAGCAGTTCTTC. Translating it yields CASSPGSNEQFF.

This rearrangement joins TRBV5-1 to TRBJ1-2; D gene ambiguous. V lost 0 bases to trimming and J lost 8 bases, with 14 bases between them. The germline V gene has CDR1 SGHRS and CDR2 YFSETQ. The length of the CDR3 is 14 residues. CDR3 protein: CASSLAGVRQGYTF. The DNA for the CDR3 is TGCGCCAGCAGCTTGGCCGGGGTGAGGCAGGGCTACACCTTC.

This chain joins TRBV10-2 and TRBJ2-7, with D perhaps matching TRBD2 (6 bases). Per the germline V gene, CDR1 is WSHSY and CDR2 is SAAADI. Trimming stripped 6 bases from V and 9 bases from J, with 18 bases between. The CDR3 is made up of 13 amino acids. CDR3 coding DNA: TGCGCCAGCAGCCAAGGACTGTCGCGGGGGCAGTACTTC. Amino acids: CASSQGLSRGQYF.

This clone was counted many times. This rearrangement joins TRBV6-4 to TRBJ2-2, with TRBD1 as a possible D gene (5 bases). The germline V gene encodes CDR1 MRHNA and CDR2 SNTAGT. Trimming took off 8 bases at V and 7 bases at J, with 14 bases between the two ends. The CDR3 totals 13 residues. CDR3: CASDSIWNGELFF. The CDR3 DNA reads as TGTGCCAGCGACAGCATTTGGAACGGGGAGCTGTTTTTT.

The chain couples TRBV27 to TRBJ1-1; D may be TRBD1 (6 bases). Germline V CDR1 and CDR2: MNHEY, SMNVEV (reference sequence). This CDR3 region has 16 residues. V lost 3 bases, J lost 6 bases, and 20 bases lay in between. Here the CDR3 DNA reads TGTGCCAGCAGTTTTTGGCCCTCAGGGGATAGCGCTGAAGCTTTCTTT. It specifies CASSFWPSGDSAEAFF.

This chain links TRBV5-5 with TRBJ2-3; D is ambiguous. Germline-derived CDR1 and CDR2 are SGHKS and YYEKEE (reference sequence). The CDR3 consists of 14 residues. Trimming shortened V by 4 bases and J by 4 bases, and 13 bases separated the two germline ends. This CDR3 reads CASSLSGNADTQYF. The CDR3 DNA reads TGTGCCAGCAGCCTCTCGGGTAATGCAGATACGCAGTATTTT.

This chain links TRBV30 with TRBJ1-3, with D unclear. CDR1 and CDR2 from the germline V gene are GTSNPN and SVGIG (reference sequence). The CDR3 length is 14 residues. V was clipped by 3 bases and J by 0 bases, with 9 bases between them. CDR3 DNA: TGTGCCTGGAGACACGGGAGCTCTGGAAACACCATATATTTT. It specifies CAWRHGSSGNTIYF.

The rearrangement uses TRBV5-4 and TRBJ2-1, with 8 bases matching TRBD1. J was trimmed by 12 bases and V by 1 base; bases with no gene match: 12. Per germline, CDR1 SGHNT and CDR2 YYREEE (reference sequence). The CDR3 covers 15 residues. In DNA form, the CDR3 reads TGTGCCAGCAGCTTGATCGGTGGACAGGGATCGGCGCAGTTCTTC. Amino acids: CASSLIGGQGSAQFF. Full variable domain (outside the CDR3, taken from reference TRBV5-4 and TRBJ2-1): ETGVTQSPTHLIKTRGQQVTLRCSSQSGHNTVSWYQQALGQGPQFIFQYYREEENGRGNFPPRFSGLQFPNYSSELNVNALELDDSALYLCASSLIGGQGSAQFFGPGTRLTVL.

This clone has more than one count but fewer than ten. The chain employs TRBV12-3 or TRBV12-4 and TRBJ1-4, with no clear D. Trimming took off 3 bases at V and 8 bases at J, with 10 bases between the two ends. The CDR3 has 13 amino acids. In DNA, the CDR3 is TGTGCCAGCAGTTTGGGAGTCCGGGAAAAACTGTTTTTT. It codes for CASSLGVREKLFF.

The V gene is TRBV5-1, the J gene TRBJ2-3; the match to TRBD1 covers 7 bases. The germline CDR1 and CDR2 sequences are SGHRS and YFSETQ. After removal of 5 bases from V and 1 base from J, the junction contained 4 bases not matched to a gene. The length of the CDR3 is 14 residues. The CDR3 loop is CASSRDRRTDTQYF. The CDR3 nucleotides are TGCGCCAGCAGTAGGGACAGACGCACAGATACGCAGTATTTT.

This rearrangement joins TRBV11-3 to TRBJ2-5, with TRBD1 matching 10 bases. V trimming: 5 bases; J trimming: 5 bases; junction bases outside the gene matches: 2. This CDR3 is 13 amino acids long. From germline, CDR1 is SGHNT and CDR2 YENEEA. In DNA, the CDR3 is TGTGCCAGCAGCCCGGGACAGGGGGAGACCCAGTACTTC. Translated, it gives CASSPGQGETQYF.

The rearrangement uses TRBV27 and TRBJ2-7; 8 bases are a match to TRBD2. CDR3 length equals 16 residues. Per germline, CDR1 MNHEY and CDR2 SMNVEV (reference sequence). Unmatched junction bases numbered 10, after V lost 2 bases and J lost 4 bases. The CDR3 nucleotides are TGTGCCAGCAGTTTACAAATTAGCGGGGCCAAATACGAGCAGTACTTC. The encoded protein is CASSLQISGAKYEQYF.

The V gene is TRBV2, the J gene TRBJ1-1, with D maybe TRBD1 (5 bases). Trimming removed 8 bases from V and 1 base from J, with 11 bases in between. The CDR3 has 13 amino acids. Germline V lookup: CDR1 SNHLY, CDR2 FYNNEI. In DNA form, the CDR3 reads TGTGCCAGCGGGGGACTGCGGAACACTGAAGCTTTCTTT. It specifies CASGGLRNTEAFF.

The J gene is TRBJ2-7, the V gene TRBV7-9; 7 positions match TRBD1. V shed 1 base and J 2 bases; nucleotides not matched to a gene: 2. The CDR3 consists of 14 residues. In germline, CDR1 is SEHNR, CDR2 FQNEAQ (reference sequence). CDR3 in amino acids: CASSLGGGPYEQYF. CDR3 DNA sequence: TGTGCCAGCAGCTTAGGAGGGGGCCCCTACGAGCAGTACTTC.

The CDR3 region is CASRPHGPGRTEAFF. CDR3 bases: TGTGCCAGCAGACCCCACGGTCCTGGGAGGACTGAAGCTTTCTTT. The V and J genes are TRBV7-9 and TRBJ1-1; no clear D. Trimming left V 6 bases short and J 5 bases short, with 19 bases between. The CDR3 runs to 15 residues. Germline CDR1 SEHNR, CDR2 FQNEAQ (reference sequence).

The CDR3 DNA is TGTGCCAGTAAGATAGGTGAGACAGGGGTCGGCTACACCTTC. It translates to CASKIGETGVGYTF. The chain carries TRBV19 and TRBJ1-2; TRBD1 matches at 8 bases. V was pared by 7 bases and J by 8 bases, with 12 bases of the junction left unmatched. CDR1 LNHDA and CDR2 SQIVND come from the germline V gene (reference sequence). The CDR3 covers 14 residues.

The V gene is TRBV19, the J gene TRBJ1-5; maybe TRBD1 (5 bases). The CDR3 extends over 14 amino acids. Germline-derived CDR1 and CDR2 are LNHDA and SQIVND (reference sequence). Trimming stripped 3 bases from V and 8 bases from J, with 14 bases between. The CDR3: CASSIRGNDEPQHF. CDR3 nucleotide sequence: TGTGCCAGTAGTATCCGGGGGAACGACGAGCCCCAGCATTTT.

The rearrangement joins TRBV5-1 to TRBJ2-3; TRBD1 agrees at 8 bases. This CDR3 is 16 amino acids long. Germline CDR1 and CDR2: SGHRS and YFSETQ. Trimming at V came to 1 base and at J to 4 bases, leaving 8 bases not matched to a gene. The CDR3 DNA sequence: TGCGCCAGCAGCTTGAACAGGGGGGTCAGGTCAGATACGCAGTATTTT. Its translation: CASSLNRGVRSDTQYF.

The chain has TRBV3-1 (or the pseudogene TRBV3-2) and TRBJ1-1, with unresolved D. The CDR3 sequence is 14 residues long. The germline V and J ends were trimmed by 4 bases and 0 bases, with 9 bases remaining between them. Germline lookup yields CDR1 LGHDT and CDR2 YNNKEL (reference sequence). The CDR3 loop is CASSPRGVNTEAFF. Written as DNA, the CDR3 is TGTGCCAGCAGCCCCCGTGGAGTGAACACTGAAGCTTTCTTT.